This T cell receptor beta chain appears in the sequencing data of a study of OX40 agonist ivuxolimab in advanced cancers. Patients were ruled out by autoimmune disease history or systemic immunosuppression. On this clone: Its antigen is undetermined.

General study points: The work left the antigen specificity of expanded peripheral T cells undetermined.

Generated by immunoSEQ multiplex PCR, the TCRdb table keeps only in-frame clones and is missing some. The repertoire includes more than 70,000 clones, about 92% of them detected once, and approximately 14% sits in the top ten. This receptor was obtained from an adult with an advanced solid tumor such as melanoma, head and neck, liver or kidney cancer. The sample here was CD4+ or CD8+ T cells sorted from blood, taken in a trial of the OX40 agonist ivuxolimab.

For the CDR3, the DNA is TGCGCCAGCAGCCAAGCCAGAGCACAGGGGGGCTATGGCTACACCTTC. It is translated as CASSQARAQGGYGYTF. The rearrangement joins TRBV4-1 to TRBJ1-2; 8 positions match TRBD1. CDR3 length: 16 amino acids. Trimming at V came to 1 base and at J to 4 bases, leaving 8 bases not matched to a gene. Germline values: CDR1 MGHRA, CDR2 YSYEKL.